These 11 T cell receptor beta chains came from one sample sequenced in a study of blood T cell repertoires in COVID-19. Produced via immunoSEQ multiplex PCR; TCRdb's table is partial and in-frame only. Of about 190,000 clones listed, over 75% were seen once; the top ten hold 9.5% to 15%. Sequenced sample: peripheral blood. The receptors shown here come from a woman aged 45 to 65 with acute or convalescent COVID-19.

Only a few counts were recorded for this clone. The genes are TRBV7-2 and TRBJ2-2; D gene unclear. CDR1 is SGHTA and CDR2 is FQGNSA in the germline V gene. Trimming removed 1 base from V and 4 bases from J, with 7 bases in between. This CDR3 is 14 amino acids long. The CDR3: CASSLGHTTGELFF. The CDR3 nucleotides read TGTGCCAGCAGCTTAGGACACACCACCGGGGAGCTGTTTTTT.

The CDR3: CATSDRRGQETQYF. The DNA of the CDR3 is TGTGCCACCAGTGATAGACGGGGCCAAGAGACCCAGTACTTC. The V gene is TRBV24-1, the J gene TRBJ2-5, with D perhaps matching TRBD2 (5 bases). CDR1 and CDR2 from the germline V gene are KGHDR and SFDVKD. CDR3 length: 14 amino acids. Between the trimmed V and J ends, which lost 3 bases and 1 base, there was a span of 8 bases.

This clone was recorded once. The chain is built from TRBV28 and TRBJ1-2; D uncertain. V was shortened by 7 bases and J by 4 bases, with 19 bases between the two germline ends. The CDR3 extends over 15 amino acids. Germline values: CDR1 MDHEN, CDR2 SYDVKM. DNA of the CDR3: TGTGCCAGCAATTTTCCAGGTCGGAGGAGCTATGGCTACACCTTC. Translation: CASNFPGRRSYGYTF.

The V and J genes are TRBV18 and TRBJ2-1; D is uncertain. The CDR3 loop spans 11 amino acids. Germline CDR1 and CDR2: KGHSH and LQKENI. V lost 5 bases and J lost 5, with 4 bases in between. The CDR3 sequence: CASSVNNEQFF. DNA of the CDR3: TGTGCCAGCTCAGTAAACAATGAGCAGTTCTTC.

CDR3 bases: TGTGCCAGCAGCAAGGGACTAGCGGAAGAGACCCAGTACTTC. Its translation: CASSKGLAEETQYF. The gene calls are TRBV7-2 and TRBJ2-5; 11 bases are shared with TRBD2. The V and J ends lost 5 bases and 3 bases, in that order; junction bases with no gene match: 2. The CDR3 has 14 amino acids. Per germline, CDR1 SGHTA and CDR2 FQGNSA. Drawing the rest from reference TRBV7-2 and TRBJ2-5, the complete variable domain is GAGVSQSPSNKVTEKGKDVELRCDPISGHTALYWYRQSLGQGLEFLIYFQGNSAPDKSGLPSDRFSAERTGGSVSTLTIQRTQQEDSAVYLCASSKGLAEETQYFGPGTRLLVL.

The chain couples TRBV25-1 to TRBJ2-7, with 7 bases that match TRBD1. The CDR3 spans 14 residues. The germline V gene encodes CDR1 MGHDK and CDR2 SYGVNS. Trimming at V came to 4 bases and at J to 1 base, leaving 4 bases not matched to a gene. The CDR3, as DNA: TGTGCCAGCAGTGTTTACAGGGGATCCTACGAGCAGTACTTC. Amino acids: CASSVYRGSYEQYF.

The rearrangement links TRBV28 to TRBJ1-3; D perhaps matches TRBD1 (6 bases). CDR3 size: 14 residues. Germline lookup yields CDR1 MDHEN and CDR2 SYDVKM. The V end was cut by 10 bases, the J end by 1 base, with 14 bases between. The CDR3: CATGQPFSGNTIYF. DNA of the CDR3: TGTGCCACCGGACAGCCTTTTTCTGGAAACACCATATATTTT.

The V call is TRBV7-8, the J call TRBJ2-7; 7 positions agree with TRBD1. CDR1 is SGHVS and CDR2 is FQNEAQ in the germline V gene. CDR3 length: 14 residues. The V segment lost 5 bases and the J segment 3 bases; nucleotides outside the gene matches: 7. CDR3 sequence: CASSQTGQHYEQYF. For the CDR3, the DNA is TGTGCCAGCAGCCAGACGGGACAGCACTACGAGCAGTACTTC.

This clone was observed a single time. This chain connects TRBV14 to TRBJ1-2; 7 bases map to TRBD1. Germline trimming cut 4 bases from V and 5 bases from J; bases unmatched to any gene: 4. The CDR3 sequence is 13 residues long. Germline V lookup: CDR1 SGHDN, CDR2 FVKESK. The CDR3 loop is CASSPGQLYGYTF. CDR3 nucleotide sequence: TGTGCCAGCAGCCCGGGACAGCTTTATGGCTACACCTTC. The entire variable domain, with the rest obtained from reference TRBV14 and TRBJ1-2, is as follows: EAGVTQFPSHSVIEKGQTVTLRCDPISGHDNLYWYRRVMGKEIKFLLHFVKESKQDESGMPNNRFLAERTGGTYSTLKVQPAELEDSGVYFCASSPGQLYGYTFGSGTRLTVV.

CDR3 amino acids: CACGKGDRGTYGYTF. CDR3 DNA sequence: TGTGCCTGTGGAAAGGGGGACAGGGGCACCTATGGCTACACCTTC. This chain links TRBV7-2 with TRBJ1-2; TRBD1 matches 10 bases. There are 15 residues in the CDR3. The germline V gene has CDR1 SGHTA and CDR2 FQGNSA. The J segment lost 4 bases and the V segment lost 11 bases, leaving 13 bases of the junction unmatched.

V and J are TRBV29-1 and TRBJ1-1; no clear D. The V end was cut by 6 bases, the J end by 1 base, with 15 bases between. CDR3 size: 14 residues. Germline loops: CDR1 SQVTM, CDR2 ANQGSEA. The CDR3 nucleotides are TGCAGCGTCCGGGAAGGGAACGCGAACACTGAAGCTTTCTTT. Translation gives CSVREGNANTEAFF.